This T cell receptor beta chain appears in the sequencing data of a study of immune characterization of retroperitoneal liposarcoma. Germline-derived CDR1 and CDR2 are MNHEY and SVGEGT. V was pared by 0 bases and J by 6 bases, with 11 bases between. This CDR3 comprises 15 residues. TCRdb reanalysed the PCR reads using MiXCR and keeps one entry per CDR3 protein. The repertoire consists of about 18,000 distinct CDR3 sequences, with 37% occurring once and the leading ten covering 7.4%. The sample taken for sequencing was blood. J is TRBJ2-2 and V is TRBV6-2 or TRBV6-3; possible D gene TRBD1, 5 bases. This receptor was taken from a male donor with retroperitoneal liposarcoma. CDR3 loop: CASSYSLGAAGELFF. DNA of the CDR3: TGTGCCAGCAGTTACTCCCTTGGGGCCGCCGGGGAGCTGTTTTTT.